This T cell receptor beta chain stems from a study of memory CD4+ T cells and cytomegalovirus serostatus. Measured with immunoSEQ multiplex PCR; TCRdb has only the in-frame clones, and not every one. The table lists about 61,000 clones, roughly four fifths of them singletons. The sample holds a few counts of this clone. Single viable CD3+CD4+CD8-CD45RO+ cells were sorted as the memory CD4+ T cells. The CDR3 covers 15 residues. The germline gives CDR1 MNHNY, CDR2 SVGAGI (reference sequence). V dropped 5 bases and J dropped 7; count of bases not matched to a gene: 10. The chain links TRBV6-6 to TRBJ2-1; 8 nucleotides agree with TRBD2. The sequencing sample was made of memory CD4+ T cells from blood. The receptor was isolated from an adult in good health and CMV-seronegative. CDR3 residues: CASSPGGGRGNEQFF. The CDR3 DNA sequence: TGTGCCAGCAGTCCCGGGGGGGGGCGCGGGAATGAGCAGTTCTTC.